This T cell receptor (beta chain) is drawn from a study of blood T cell repertoires in COVID-19. Using immunoSEQ multiplex PCR, the repertoire was profiled, and TCRdb retains in-frame clones only, with some absent. Of hundreds of thousands of clones detected, roughly nine tenths appear once; the ten largest clones hold approximately 12%. Germline loops: CDR1 MNHEY, CDR2 SVGAGI. CDR3 length: 11 amino acids. The receptor's source is a woman between 18 and 29 years old who had recovered from COVID-19. The V and J genes are TRBV6-5 and TRBJ1-4; D remains ambiguous. The sequenced sample consisted of peripheral blood. The CDR3 coding sequence is TGTGCGACTCAGAATGGGGAAAAACTGTTTTTT. This sequence encodes CATQNGEKLFF.